The T cell receptor (beta chain) described here comes from a study of T cells after yellow fever vaccination. This CDR3 region has 12 residues. The germline CDR1 and CDR2 sequences are GTSNPN and SVGIG (reference sequence). The V end lost 8 bases, the J end lost 3 bases, and 14 bases lay between the germline ends. Study-wide points: The booster response re-showed most primary clones: 96% CD4, more than 70% CD8. Abundant bulk-derived clonotypes could contaminate FACS-sorted repertoires.

Comment on this clonotype: The antigen remains unidentified.

It was through 5'RACE template switching that TCR cDNA was made, with a universal primer site and UMIs added. TCRdb itself ran the 5' RACE reads through MiXCR, one entry per CDR3 protein. The table records more than 450,000 distinct CDR3 sequences, 20% to 25% of them present only once. Sequenced here: PBMCs, sampled approximately 22 days after the first yellow fever vaccination. This receptor was obtained from a man in his late teens or twenties who received the YFV17D yellow fever vaccine. V and J are TRBV30 and TRBJ2-7; tentative D call: TRBD2 (5 bases). CDR3 loop: CAGTREGYEQYF. DNA of the CDR3: TGTGCCGGAACCCGGGAAGGCTACGAGCAGTACTTC.